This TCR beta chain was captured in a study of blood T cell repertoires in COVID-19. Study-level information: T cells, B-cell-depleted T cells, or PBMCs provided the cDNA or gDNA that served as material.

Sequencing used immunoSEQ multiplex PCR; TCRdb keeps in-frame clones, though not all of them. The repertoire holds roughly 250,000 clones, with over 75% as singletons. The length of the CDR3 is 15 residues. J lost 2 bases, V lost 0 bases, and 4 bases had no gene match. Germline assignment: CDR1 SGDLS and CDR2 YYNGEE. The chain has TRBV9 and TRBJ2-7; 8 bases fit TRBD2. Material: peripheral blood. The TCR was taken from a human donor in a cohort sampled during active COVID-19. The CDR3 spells CASSVETGGAYEQYF. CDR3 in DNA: TGTGCCAGCAGCGTAGAAACGGGAGGGGCCTACGAGCAGTACTTC. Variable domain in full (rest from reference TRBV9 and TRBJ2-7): DSGVTQTPKHLITATGQRVTLRCSPRSGDLSVYWYQQSLDQGLQFLIQYYNGEERAKGNILERFSAQQFPDLHSELNLSSLELGDSALYFCASSVETGGAYEQYFGPGTRLTVT.